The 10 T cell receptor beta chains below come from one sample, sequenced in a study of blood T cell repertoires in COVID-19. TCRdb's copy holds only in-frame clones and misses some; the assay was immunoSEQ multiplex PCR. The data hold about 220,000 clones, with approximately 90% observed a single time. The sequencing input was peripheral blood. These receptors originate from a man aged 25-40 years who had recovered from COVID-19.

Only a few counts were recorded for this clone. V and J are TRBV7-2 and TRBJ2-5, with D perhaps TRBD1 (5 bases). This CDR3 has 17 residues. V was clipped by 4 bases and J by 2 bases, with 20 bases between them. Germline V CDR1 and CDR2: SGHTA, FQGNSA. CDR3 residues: CASSSRVGWVSQETQYF. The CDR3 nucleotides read TGTGCCAGCAGCTCCAGGGTAGGGTGGGTATCGCAAGAGACCCAGTACTTC.

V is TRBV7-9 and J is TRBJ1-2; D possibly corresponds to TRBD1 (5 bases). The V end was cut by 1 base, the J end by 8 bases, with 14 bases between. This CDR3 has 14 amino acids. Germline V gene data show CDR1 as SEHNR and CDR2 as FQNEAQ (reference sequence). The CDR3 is CASSLEYRTGGYTF. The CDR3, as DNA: TGTGCCAGCAGCTTAGAATACAGGACCGGCGGCTACACCTTC.

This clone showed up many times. Here the CDR3 reads CASSLGQASGANVLTF. The CDR3 DNA is TGTGCCAGCAGCTTGGGACAGGCATCTGGGGCCAACGTCCTGACTTTC. The chain links TRBV5-8 to TRBJ2-6; possible D gene TRBD1, 6 bases. Trimming took off 0 bases at V and 1 base at J, with 8 bases between the two ends. The CDR3 extends over 16 amino acids. Germline CDR1 and CDR2: SGHTS and YDEGEE.

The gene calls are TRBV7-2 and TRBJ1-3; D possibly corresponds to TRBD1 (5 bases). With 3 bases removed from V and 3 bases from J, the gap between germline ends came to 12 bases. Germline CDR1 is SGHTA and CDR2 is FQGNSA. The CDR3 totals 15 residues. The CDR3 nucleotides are TGTGCCAGCAGCTTCCGTCGGCAGGGTGGAAACACCATATATTTT. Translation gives CASSFRRQGGNTIYF. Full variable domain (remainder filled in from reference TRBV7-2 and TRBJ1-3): GAGVSQSPSNKVTEKGKDVELRCDPISGHTALYWYRQSLGQGLEFLIYFQGNSAPDKSGLPSDRFSAERTGGSVSTLTIQRTQQEDSAVYLCASSFRRQGGNTIYFGEGSWLTVV.

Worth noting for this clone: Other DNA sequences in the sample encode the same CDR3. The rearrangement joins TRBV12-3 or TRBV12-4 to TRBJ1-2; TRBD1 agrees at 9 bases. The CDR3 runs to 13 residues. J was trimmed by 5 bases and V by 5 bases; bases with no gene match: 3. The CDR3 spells CASSPGQGYGYTF. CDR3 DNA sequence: TGTGCCAGCAGTCCAGGACAGGGGTATGGCTACACCTTC.

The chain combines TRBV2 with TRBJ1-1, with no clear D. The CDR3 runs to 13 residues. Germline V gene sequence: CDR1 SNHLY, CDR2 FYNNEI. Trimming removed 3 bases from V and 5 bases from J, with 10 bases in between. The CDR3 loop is CASSEGRRTEAFF. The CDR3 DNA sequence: TGTGCCAGCAGTGAGGGGAGAAGGACTGAAGCTTTCTTT. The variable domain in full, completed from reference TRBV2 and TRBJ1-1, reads EPEVTQTPSHQVTQMGQEVILRCVPISNHLYFYWYRQILGQKVEFLVSFYNNEISEKSEIFDDQFSVERPDGSNFTLKIRSTKLEDSAMYFCASSEGRRTEAFFGQGTRLTVV.

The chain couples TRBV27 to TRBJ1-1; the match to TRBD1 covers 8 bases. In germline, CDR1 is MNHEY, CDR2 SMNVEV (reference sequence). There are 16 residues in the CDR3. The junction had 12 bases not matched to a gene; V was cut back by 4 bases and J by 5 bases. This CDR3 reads CASSSLPAGGRTEAFF. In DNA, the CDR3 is TGTGCCAGCAGTTCCCTCCCCGCAGGGGGCAGGACTGAAGCTTTCTTT.

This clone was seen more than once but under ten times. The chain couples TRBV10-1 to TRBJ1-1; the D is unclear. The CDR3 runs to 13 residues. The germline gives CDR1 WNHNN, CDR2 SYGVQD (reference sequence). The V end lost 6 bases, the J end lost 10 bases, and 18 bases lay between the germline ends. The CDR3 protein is CASSEPGGRGAFF. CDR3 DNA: TGCGCCAGCAGCGAGCCCGGCGGAAGAGGAGCTTTCTTT.

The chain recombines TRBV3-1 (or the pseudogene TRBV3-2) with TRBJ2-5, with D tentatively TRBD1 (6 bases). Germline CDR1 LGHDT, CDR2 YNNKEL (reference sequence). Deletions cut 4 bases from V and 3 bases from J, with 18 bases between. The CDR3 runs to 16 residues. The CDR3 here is CASSPNLGATKETQYF. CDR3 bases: TGTGCCAGCAGCCCCAACTTGGGGGCAACTAAAGAGACCCAGTACTTC.

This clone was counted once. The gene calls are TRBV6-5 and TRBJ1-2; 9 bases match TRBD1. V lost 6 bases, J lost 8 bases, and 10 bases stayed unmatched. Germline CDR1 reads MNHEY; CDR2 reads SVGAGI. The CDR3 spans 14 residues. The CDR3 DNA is TGTGCCAGCAGCTTCGGGACAGGGTTGGCGGGCTACACCTTC. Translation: CASSFGTGLAGYTF.